The present TCR beta chain was sequenced within a study of CD8+CD57+ T cells in acquired aplastic anemia. On this clonotype itself: The conserved final phenylalanine or tryptophan is absent from the CDR3, which likely points to a read error. It is unclear where the CDR3 begins or ends on the DNA, so no DNA is shown, and the CDR3 is as TCRdb lists it.

Germline loops: CDR1 SGHVS, CDR2 FNYEAQ. Termini included, the CDR3 measures 14 amino acids. Profiles of TCR beta VDJ and CDR3 were generated from a genomic DNA template. One entry per CDR3 protein results from TCRdb running MiXCR on the reads. Seen here are 400,000 to 500,000 distinct CDR3 sequences, 65% to 80% observed once, and the top ten hold approximately 4%. This sequence joins TRBV7-6 and TRBJ1-5; TRBD1, the table's D call, was not compared with the DNA. Sample: sorted CD4+, CD8+, or CD8+CD57+ T cells (not recorded which) from PBMCs. The sequence was obtained from a human donor in good health, serving as a control. The CDR3 region is CASSRGTATEALFV.